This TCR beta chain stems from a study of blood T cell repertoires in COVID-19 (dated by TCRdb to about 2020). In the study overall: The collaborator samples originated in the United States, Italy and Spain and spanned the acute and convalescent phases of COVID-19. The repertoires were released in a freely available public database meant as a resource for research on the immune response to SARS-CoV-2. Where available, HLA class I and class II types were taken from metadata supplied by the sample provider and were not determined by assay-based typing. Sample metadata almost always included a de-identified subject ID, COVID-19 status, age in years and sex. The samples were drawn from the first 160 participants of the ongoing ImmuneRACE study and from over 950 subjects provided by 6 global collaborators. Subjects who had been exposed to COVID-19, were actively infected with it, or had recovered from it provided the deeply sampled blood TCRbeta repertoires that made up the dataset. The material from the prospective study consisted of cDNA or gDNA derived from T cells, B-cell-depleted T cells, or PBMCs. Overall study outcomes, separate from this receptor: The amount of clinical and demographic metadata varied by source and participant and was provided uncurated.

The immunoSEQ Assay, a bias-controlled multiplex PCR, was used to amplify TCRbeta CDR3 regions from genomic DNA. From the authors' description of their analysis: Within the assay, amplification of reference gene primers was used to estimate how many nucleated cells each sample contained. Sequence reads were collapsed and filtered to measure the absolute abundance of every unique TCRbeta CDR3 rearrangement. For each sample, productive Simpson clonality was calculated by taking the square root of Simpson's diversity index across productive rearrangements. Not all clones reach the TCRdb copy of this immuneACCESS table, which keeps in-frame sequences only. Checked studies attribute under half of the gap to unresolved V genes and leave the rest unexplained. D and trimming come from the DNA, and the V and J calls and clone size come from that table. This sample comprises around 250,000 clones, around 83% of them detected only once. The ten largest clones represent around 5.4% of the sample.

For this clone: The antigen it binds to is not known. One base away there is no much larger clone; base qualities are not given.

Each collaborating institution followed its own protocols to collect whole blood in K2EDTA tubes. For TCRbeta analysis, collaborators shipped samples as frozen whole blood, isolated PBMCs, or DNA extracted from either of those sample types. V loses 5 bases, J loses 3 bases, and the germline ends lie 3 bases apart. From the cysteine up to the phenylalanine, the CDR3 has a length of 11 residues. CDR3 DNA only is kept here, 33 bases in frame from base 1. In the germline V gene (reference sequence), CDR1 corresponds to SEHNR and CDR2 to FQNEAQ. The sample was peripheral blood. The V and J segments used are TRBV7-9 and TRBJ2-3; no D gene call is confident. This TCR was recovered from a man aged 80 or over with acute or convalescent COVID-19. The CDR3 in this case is CASSETDTQYF. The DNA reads TGTGCCAGCAGCGAGACAGATACGCAGTATTTT.